These 27 T cell receptor beta chains were sequenced from one sample in a study of glioma-infiltrating T cells. Amplification of TCR alpha and beta CDR3 regions from RNA used iRepertoire nested multiplex PCR. TCRdb redid the calling of the multiplex PCR reads with MiXCR, one entry per CDR3 protein. Of more than 350,000 distinct CDR3 sequences detected, around 38% appear once; the ten largest clones hold around 11%. Sequencing was performed on glioma tissue, nonneoplastic brain tissue, or PBMCs (not recorded which). The receptors shown here come from a human donor with low-grade glioma or glioblastoma, undergoing nonglioma brain surgery, or in good health (not recorded which).

This clonotype appeared a few times. The chain couples TRBV4-3 to TRBJ2-1; a weak D match, TRBD2 (5 bases). The CDR3 length is 15 residues. The V gene's germline CDR1 is LGHNA and CDR2 YSLEER. With 3 bases removed from V and 2 bases from J, the gap between germline ends came to 11 bases. The CDR3 loop reads CASSQDTGAYNEQFF. The CDR3, as DNA: TGCGCCAGCAGCCAGGATACCGGGGCCTACAATGAGCAGTTCTTC.

This clonotype has at least ten counts. This chain uses TRBV20-1 with TRBJ2-7, with D maybe TRBD1 (6 bases). Trimming cost V 4 bases and J 2 bases, with 12 bases left between them. Germline values: CDR1 DFQATT, CDR2 SNEGSKA (reference sequence). This CDR3 region has 13 residues. CDR3 in amino acids: CSATTGSPYEQYF. CDR3 sequence (DNA): TGCAGTGCTACTACAGGGTCCCCCTACGAGCAGTACTTC.

This rearrangement joins TRBV28 to TRBJ2-7, with D unclear. The V end lost 3 bases, the J end lost 2 bases, and 14 bases lay between the germline ends. Germline CDR1 MDHEN, CDR2 SYDVKM. CDR3 size: 15 residues. CDR3 DNA: TGTGCCAGCAGTTTGCTTCTTGTGGTCACCTACGAGCAGTACTTC. It is translated as CASSLLLVVTYEQYF. The variable domain in full, completed from reference TRBV28 and TRBJ2-7, reads DVKVTQSSRYLVKRTGEKVFLECVQDMDHENMFWYRQDPGLGLRLIYFSYDVKMKEKGDIPEGYSVSREKKERFSLILESASTNQTSMYLCASSLLLVVTYEQYFGPGTRLTVT.

In this sample, this clonotype turned up a few times. CDR3 loop: CASSQAVGYNEQFF. As DNA, the CDR3 is TGCGCCAGCAGCCAGGCCGTGGGGTACAATGAGCAGTTCTTC. V usage is TRBV4-1 and J usage is TRBJ2-1; D is ambiguous. The CDR3 is made up of 14 amino acids. The germline gives CDR1 MGHRA, CDR2 YSYEKL. V was trimmed by 3 bases and J by 4 bases, leaving 10 bases between them.

The chain employs TRBV6-1 and TRBJ1-2, with D perhaps matching TRBD1 (6 bases). Looked up from germline, CDR1 is MNHNS and CDR2 is SASEGT. Trimming stripped 6 bases from V and 3 bases from J, with 11 bases between. The CDR3 length is 13 residues. CDR3 region: CASSRQADYGYTF. As DNA, the CDR3 is TGTGCCAGCAGCCGACAGGCCGACTATGGCTACACCTTC.

This rearrangement joins TRBV29-1 to TRBJ2-7; no definite D call. Germline values: CDR1 SQVTM, CDR2 ANQGSEA. V gave up 4 bases and J gave up 5 bases, with 12 bases separating them. CDR3 length equals 12 residues. The CDR3 loop is CSVVRRSNEQYF. For the CDR3, the DNA is TGCAGCGTTGTACGCCGAAGCAACGAGCAGTACTTC.

This clonotype came up once. This could be a read error, since a much larger clone is one nucleotide away. This chain joins TRBV28 and TRBJ2-5; 7 bases match TRBD1. Germline loops: CDR1 MDHEN, CDR2 SYDVKM. Losses at the gene ends were 5 bases for V and 4 bases for J; bases not matched to a gene: 13. The CDR3 spans 16 residues. CDR3 sequence: CASSPPTLTGRETQYF. The CDR3 region has the DNA TGTGCCAGCAGTCCCCCCACACTGACAGGGAGAGAGACCCAGTACTTC.

The chain joins TRBV20-1 to TRBJ2-3; D possibly corresponds to TRBD2 (6 bases). The CDR3 loop spans 13 amino acids. Trimming removed 3 bases from V and 4 bases from J, with 11 bases in between. Germline V gene sequence: CDR1 DFQATT, CDR2 SNEGSKA (reference sequence). CDR3 amino acids: CSASREWADTQYF. The CDR3 nucleotides are TGCAGTGCTAGCCGGGAGTGGGCAGATACGCAGTATTTT.

This clonotype showed up just once. The J gene is TRBJ2-1, the V gene TRBV29-1, with D possibly being TRBD1 or TRBD2 (6 bases each). Germline assignment: CDR1 SQVTM and CDR2 ANQGSEA. This CDR3 spans 14 amino acids. V gave up 6 bases and J gave up 1 base, with 13 bases separating them. DNA for the CDR3: TGCAGCGTCATCAAGGGGGGATCCTACAATGAGCAGTTCTTC. Amino acid sequence: CSVIKGGSYNEQFF.

This clonotype appeared a single time. The genes are TRBV4-1 and TRBJ1-4, with D unresolved. CDR1 is MGHRA and CDR2 is YSYEKL in the germline V gene. Trimming pared 4 bases from V and 4 bases from J, leaving 13 bases between. The CDR3 has 15 residues. This CDR3 reads CASSRRQVGNEKLFF. Written as DNA, the CDR3 is TGCGCCAGCAGCCGACGACAAGTCGGTAATGAAAAACTGTTTTTT.

With regard to this clonotype: A much larger clonotype is one base distant, so this may be a read error. The chain has TRBV7-9 and TRBJ1-6; tentatively, D is TRBD1 (6 bases). The CDR3 has 15 residues. In germline, CDR1 is SEHNR, CDR2 FQNEAQ (reference sequence). CDR3 bases: TGTGTCAGCAGCTCCCCCACAGGGATTAATTCACCCCTCCACTTT. It specifies CVSSSPTGINSPLHF.

The rearrangement links TRBV4-1 to TRBJ2-1, with D perhaps matching TRBD2 (8 bases). The CDR3 runs 18 residues. The germline V gene has CDR1 MGHRA and CDR2 YSYEKL. The germline V and J ends were trimmed by 4 bases and 3 bases, with 22 bases remaining between them. The CDR3 region is CASSPGGVRTGRYNEQFF. DNA for the CDR3: TGCGCCAGCAGCCCGGGGGGGGTGAGGACAGGTCGCTACAATGAGCAGTTCTTC.

The sample holds a few counts of this clonotype. CDR3 DNA: TGTGCCAGCAGCTTCGCTTCGGGGCGGAACACTGAAGCTTTCTTT. Translated, it gives CASSFASGRNTEAFF. The chain couples TRBV7-9 to TRBJ1-1; TRBD1 might be the D (5 bases). V was trimmed by 3 bases and J by 1 base, leaving 12 bases between them. The length of the CDR3 is 15 residues. Germline lookup yields CDR1 SEHNR and CDR2 FQNEAQ (reference sequence).

This clonotype appeared a single time. The junction departs from the called germline gene at one end, perhaps through a read error. The V gene is TRBV7-2, the J gene TRBJ2-4; D remains unclear. CDR1 is SGHTA, CDR2 FQGNSA, per germline. CDR3 length: 16 amino acids. CDR3 bases: TGTGCCAACAGCTTAGTCCCTCTCCCCGTCAAAAACATTCAGTACTTC. It encodes CANSLVPLPVKNIQYF.

This clonotype was seen only a few times. The rearrangement joins TRBV2 to TRBJ2-3, with D uncertain. The CDR3 contains 12 residues. Germline values: CDR1 SNHLY, CDR2 FYNNEI. The V gene lost 5 bases and the J gene lost 6 bases, with 9 bases spanning the gap. The CDR3 DNA is TGTGCCAGCAGTACTTTAGTTGATACGCAGTATTTT. Translated, it gives CASSTLVDTQYF.

The rearrangement joins TRBV12-3 or TRBV12-4 to TRBJ1-3, with 8 bases fitting TRBD1. The CDR3 is made up of 17 amino acids. V lost 6 bases, J lost 0 bases, and 10 bases stayed unmatched. CDR3 region: CASSSRPGTGSGNTIYF. CDR3 bases: TGTGCCAGCAGCTCACGTCCCGGGACAGGCTCTGGAAACACCATATATTTT.

This clonotype was recorded many times. The chain employs TRBV6-2 or TRBV6-3 and TRBJ2-1; the match to TRBD2 covers 12 bases. The V segment lost 2 bases and the J segment 8 bases; nucleotides outside the gene matches: 10. CDR1 and CDR2 from the germline V gene are MNHEY and SVGEGT. The CDR3 runs 17 residues. The DNA for the CDR3 is TGTGCCAGCAGTTACATGCTAGCGGGAGGGTCCTGGCATGAGCAGTTCTTC. Protein product: CASSYMLAGGSWHEQFF.

Points on this clonotype: This CDR3 fails to terminate in the conserved phenylalanine or tryptophan, so it likely reflects a read error. The V and J genes are TRBV20-1 and TRBJ1-1; D call uncertain. Trimming stripped 4 bases from V and 5 bases from J, with 14 bases between. CDR3 size: 13 residues. Germline V lookup: CDR1 DFQATT, CDR2 SNEGSKA (reference sequence). The CDR3 nucleotides are TGCAGTGCTAAAGACAATCTGGAAACTGAAGCTTTCTAT. Amino acid sequence: CSAKDNLETEAFY.

This clonotype was found many times. The chain carries TRBV20-1 and TRBJ1-1, with D uncertain. CDR3 size: 15 residues. Trimming left V 1 base short and J 1 base short, with 13 bases between. Germline V gene lookup returns CDR1 DFQATT and CDR2 SNEGSKA (reference sequence). The CDR3 DNA is TGCAGTGCTAGAGTCCCCCCGGGCGAGAACACTGAAGCTTTCTTT. This codes for CSARVPPGENTEAFF.

This clonotype was detected ten times or more. The chain uses TRBV28 and TRBJ2-1; possible D gene TRBD1, 6 bases. Trimming removed 4 bases at V and 0 bases at J, with 7 bases between. The germline V gene has CDR1 MDHEN and CDR2 SYDVKM. This CDR3 has 14 residues. CDR3 residues: CASSWDTSYNEQFF. The CDR3 DNA is TGTGCCAGCAGTTGGGACACCTCCTACAATGAGCAGTTCTTC.

V usage is TRBV3-1 and J usage is TRBJ2-1; 7 bases fit TRBD2. Germline CDR1 reads LGHDT; CDR2 reads YNNKEL (reference sequence). This CDR3 is built from 18 residues. Trimming took 0 bases from V and 6 from J; bases not matched to a gene: 14. The CDR3 bases are TGTGCCAGCAGCCAAGATCTCCAGACTAGCTGGAGGGGCAATGAGCAGTTCTTC. Its translation is CASSQDLQTSWRGNEQFF.

This clonotype has at least ten counts. The chain uses TRBV15 and TRBJ1-6; D call uncertain. The germline CDR1 and CDR2 sequences are LNHNV and YYDKDF (reference sequence). Trimming shortened V by 0 bases and J by 0 bases, and 9 bases separated the two germline ends. The CDR3 length is 17 residues. DNA of the CDR3: TGTGCCACCAGCAGAGATGCCCTGAGCTCCTATAATTCACCCCTCCACTTT. This translates into CATSRDALSSYNSPLHF.

This clonotype was picked up one time. The V and J genes are TRBV2 and TRBJ1-2; TRBD1 might be the D (5 bases). The V and J ends lost 6 bases and 7 bases respectively, with 12 bases between them. The CDR3 consists of 12 residues. From germline, CDR1 is SNHLY and CDR2 FYNNEI. CDR3 coding DNA: TGTGCCAGCAGCTTGGACACCTCTGGCTACACCTTC. Its protein product is CASSLDTSGYTF.

In this sample, this clonotype turned up a few times. J is TRBJ1-1 and V is TRBV12-3 or TRBV12-4, with no clear D. V lost 6 bases and J lost 4, with 6 bases in between. This CDR3 is 11 amino acids long. CDR3 DNA: TGTGCCAGCAGCCAGAGCACTGAAGCTTTCTTT. This sequence encodes CASSQSTEAFF.

The chain has TRBV9 and TRBJ2-7, with 10 bases fitting TRBD2. The CDR3 extends over 16 amino acids. The V gene end was trimmed by 0 bases and the J gene end by 6 bases; junction bases not matched to a gene: 9. The germline gives CDR1 SGDLS, CDR2 YYNGEE. CDR3 sequence: CASSVDPAGGPREQYF. In nucleotides, the CDR3 is TGTGCCAGCAGCGTAGACCCAGCGGGAGGGCCACGCGAGCAGTACTTC.

This clonotype was seen at least ten times. CDR3 residues: CASSLLQINEQFF. CDR3 in DNA: TGTGCCAGCAGTTTATTACAGATCAATGAGCAGTTCTTC. The V and J genes are TRBV28 and TRBJ2-1; D is undetermined. The length of the CDR3 is 13 residues. The germline V gene has CDR1 MDHEN and CDR2 SYDVKM. The ends were cut back, 1 base at V and 6 bases at J, with 7 bases in the middle.

This clonotype was detected ten times or more. The rearrangement joins TRBV7-2 to TRBJ2-1; tentatively, D is TRBD2 (5 bases). The CDR3 extends over 14 amino acids. Germline lookup yields CDR1 SGHTA and CDR2 FQGNSA. V was shortened by 5 bases and J by 1 base, with 9 bases between the two germline ends. Written as DNA, the CDR3 is TGTGCCAGCAGCAACAGAGGGTCCTACAATGAGCAGTTCTTC. Protein: CASSNRGSYNEQFF.